These 7 T cell receptor beta chains were all obtained from the same sample, sequenced in a study of blood T cell repertoires in COVID-19. Sequencing was performed with immunoSEQ multiplex PCR; in TCRdb, only in-frame clones are kept and a portion is missing. The sample has about 280,000 clones, under 90% seen once. Sequencing was done on a sample of peripheral blood. These receptors originate from a woman aged 45-65 years who had recovered from COVID-19.

V gene TRBV18 combines with J gene TRBJ1-5, with 7 bases fitting TRBD1. Trimming at V came to 1 base and at J to 5 bases, leaving 8 bases not matched to a gene. CDR1 and CDR2 from the germline V gene are KGHSH and LQKENI. The CDR3 is 16 residues long. CDR3 sequence (DNA): TGTGCCAGCTCACCACAGGCGGGACAGCAAGATCAGCCCCAGCATTTT. It is translated as CASSPQAGQQDQPQHF.

The rearrangement links TRBV27 to TRBJ2-1, with 7 bases aligning to TRBD1. This CDR3 contains 17 residues. Germline CDR1 MNHEY, CDR2 SMNVEV (reference sequence). J lost 4 bases, V lost 6 bases, and 15 bases had no gene match. Here the CDR3 reads CASSLRFIWTGYNEQFF. CDR3 DNA: TGTGCCAGCAGCCTCCGCTTTATATGGACAGGTTACAATGAGCAGTTCTTC.

This chain joins TRBV4-2 and TRBJ1-2; D is unclear. V lost 4 bases and J 1 base, leaving 10 bases between the germline ends. Germline lookup yields CDR1 LGHNA and CDR2 YNFKEQ. The CDR3 is 14 residues long. The CDR3 sequence is CASSRETSNYGYTF. As DNA, the CDR3 is TGTGCCAGCAGCCGAGAGACAAGTAACTATGGCTACACCTTC.

J is TRBJ1-5 and V is TRBV6-5; a weak D match, TRBD1 (5 bases). The germline gives CDR1 MNHEY, CDR2 SVGAGI. Trimming left V 5 bases short and J 0 bases short, with 11 bases between. This CDR3 comprises 15 residues. This chain's CDR3 is CASSIDRYSNQPQHF. As DNA, the CDR3 is TGTGCCAGCAGTATAGACAGATATAGCAATCAGCCCCAGCATTTT.

The DNA for the CDR3 is TGTGCCAGCTCACCACAATCCTCTAGCGGGAGGGTCTACGAGCAGTACTTC. Translation: CASSPQSSSGRVYEQYF. This chain uses TRBV18 with TRBJ2-7; 12 bases align to TRBD2. The germline gives CDR1 KGHSH, CDR2 LQKENI. The CDR3 spans 17 residues. J was trimmed by 3 bases and V by 1 base; bases with no gene match: 7.

V and J are TRBV12-3 or TRBV12-4 and TRBJ2-5, with unresolved D. The CDR3 loop spans 12 amino acids. Trimming cost V 4 bases and J 11 bases, with 14 bases left between them. CDR3 in DNA: TGTGCCAGCAGTTCTGGTCGCTCTACTCAGTACTTC. The encoded protein is CASSSGRSTQYF.

V and J are TRBV6-2 or TRBV6-3 and TRBJ2-1; D perhaps matches TRBD1 (6 bases). Germline CDR1 MNHEY, CDR2 SVGEGT. This CDR3 spans 14 amino acids. The V end was cut by 5 bases, the J end by 7 bases, with 15 bases between. This CDR3 reads CASSPGAGENEQFF. The CDR3 nucleotides read TGTGCCAGCAGTCCCGGGGCAGGGGAAAATGAGCAGTTCTTC.